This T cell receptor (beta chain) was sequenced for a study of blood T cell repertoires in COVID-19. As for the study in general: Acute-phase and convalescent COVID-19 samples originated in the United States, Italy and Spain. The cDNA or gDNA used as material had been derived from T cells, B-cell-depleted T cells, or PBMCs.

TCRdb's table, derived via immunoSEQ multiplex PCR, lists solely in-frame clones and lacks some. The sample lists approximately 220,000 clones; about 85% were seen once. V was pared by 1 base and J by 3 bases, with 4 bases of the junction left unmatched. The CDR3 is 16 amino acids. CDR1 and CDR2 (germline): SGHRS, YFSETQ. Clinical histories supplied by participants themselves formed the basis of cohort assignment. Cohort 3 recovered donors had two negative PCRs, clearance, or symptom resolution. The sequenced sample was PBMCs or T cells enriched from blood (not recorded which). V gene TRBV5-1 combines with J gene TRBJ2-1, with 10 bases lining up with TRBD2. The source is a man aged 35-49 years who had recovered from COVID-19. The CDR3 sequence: CASSLTSGMDYNEQFF. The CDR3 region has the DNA TGCGCCAGCAGCTTGACTAGCGGGATGGACTACAATGAGCAGTTCTTC.